This T cell receptor (beta chain) originates from a study of cytomegalovirus exposure and HLA in healthy donors. The CDR3 loop spans 15 amino acids. V shed 2 bases and J shed 4 bases, with 14 bases lying between them. Germline assignment: CDR1 MNHEY and CDR2 SVGAGI. 13 Jbeta primers and 60 Vbeta primers were used for the PCR. Clones were sequenced by immunoSEQ multiplex PCR, and TCRdb holds only the in-frame ones, with some missing. This sample's table reports 91,000 or so clones. The chain combines TRBV6-5 with TRBJ1-2; a weak D match, TRBD1 (6 bases). This TCR derives from a woman in her thirties in good health and CMV-seronegative. The source material was PBMCs. This CDR3 reads CASSYAGGGGYGYTF. As DNA, the CDR3 is TGTGCCAGCAGTTACGCCGGGGGAGGGGGCTATGGCTACACCTTC.